This T cell receptor (beta chain) was retrieved from a study of T-cell memory formation after mild COVID-19. The CDR3 has 15 amino acids. Trimming took 1 base from V and 9 from J; bases not matched to a gene: 6. Germline V gene lookup returns CDR1 MGHRA and CDR2 YSYEKL. This clonotype was observed at least ten times. What it binds is unknown. Study observations and caveats: Memory from before infection featured some responding clones, which suggests cross-reactive memory joined.

One entry per CDR3 protein, called by TCRdb with MiXCR from the 5' RACE reads. The table includes roughly 99,000 distinct CDR3 sequences, around 15% detected once. V and J are TRBV4-1 and TRBJ2-1; 10 nucleotides align to TRBD1. This TCR came from a young man who had mild COVID-19 (a few samples of this study predate the infection). Cell type and time point are not known. The material sequenced was PBMCs or a T cell subset sorted from them (not recorded which). Written as DNA, the CDR3 is TGCGCCAGCAGCCAAGTGACAGGGGGCGAGGGTGAGCAGTTCTTC. Amino acid sequence: CASSQVTGGEGEQFF.